This TCR beta chain derives from a study of cytomegalovirus exposure and HLA in healthy donors. Findings of the study overall: Researchers reported in a later analysis that a missense DCLRE1C variant was tied to TCR beta V- and J-gene trimming. Most subjects' HLA-A and HLA-B alleles were reportedly predicted from TCR beta sequences. Among immune exposure information, only CMV serostatus was available.

This PCR relied on a set of 60 Vbeta primers and 13 Jbeta primers. Profiled with immunoSEQ multiplex PCR; TCRdb holds only in-frame clones, not every one. Of around 170,000 clones in the sample, roughly 82% were seen once. A remark on this clone: Antigen unknown.

Looked up from germline, CDR1 is PRHDT and CDR2 is FYEKMQ (reference sequence). The CDR3 loop spans 14 amino acids. V lost 5 bases, J lost 2 bases, and 4 bases stayed unmatched. The sequence derives from a man between 40 and 49 years old in good health and CMV-seronegative. Sample: PBMCs. The chain joins TRBV13 to TRBJ1-1; TRBD1 matches 8 bases. The CDR3 sequence: CASSAGGLNTEAFF. DNA for the CDR3: TGTGCCAGCAGCGCAGGGGGCCTTAACACTGAAGCTTTCTTT.